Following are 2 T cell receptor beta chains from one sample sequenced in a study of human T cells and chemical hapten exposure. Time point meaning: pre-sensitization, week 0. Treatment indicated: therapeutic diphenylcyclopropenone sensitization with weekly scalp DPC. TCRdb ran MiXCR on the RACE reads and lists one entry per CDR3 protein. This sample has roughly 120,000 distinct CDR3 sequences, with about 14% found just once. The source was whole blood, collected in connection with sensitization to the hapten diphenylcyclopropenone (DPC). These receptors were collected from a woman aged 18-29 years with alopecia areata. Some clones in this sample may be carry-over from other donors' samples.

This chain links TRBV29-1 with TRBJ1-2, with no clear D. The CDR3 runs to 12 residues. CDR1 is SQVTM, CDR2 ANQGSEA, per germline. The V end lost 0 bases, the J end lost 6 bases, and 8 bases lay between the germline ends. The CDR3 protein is CSVEDPGDGYTF. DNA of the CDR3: TGCAGCGTTGAAGACCCCGGGGATGGCTACACCTTC.

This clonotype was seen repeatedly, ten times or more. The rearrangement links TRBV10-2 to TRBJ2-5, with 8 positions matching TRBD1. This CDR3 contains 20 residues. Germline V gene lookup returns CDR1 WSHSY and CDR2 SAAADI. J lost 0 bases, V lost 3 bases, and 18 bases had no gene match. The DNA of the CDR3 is TGCGCCAGCAGTGAAAGAGGGCAGGGGGCCGCCCAAAGCGACCAAGAGACCCAGTACTTC. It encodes CASSERGQGAAQSDQETQYF.